These 12 T cell receptor beta chains were all obtained from the same sample, sequenced in a study of control samples from healthy donors and cancer patients. Measured with immunoSEQ multiplex PCR; TCRdb has only the in-frame clones, and not every one. The table has roughly 370,000 clones, around 90% seen once. Material: PBMCs. These receptors originate from a man aged 40-49 years with head and neck cancer.

There are a few counts of this clone. The chain uses TRBV15 and TRBJ2-5, with 10 positions matching TRBD2. Germline CDR1 reads LNHNV; CDR2 reads YYDKDF (reference sequence). The CDR3 length is 20 residues. The trim removed 5 bases at V and 2 bases at J, leaving 20 bases unmatched. This chain's CDR3 is CATSGPDRVVTSGQQETQYF. As DNA, the CDR3 is TGTGCCACCAGCGGACCGGACAGGGTGGTGACTAGCGGGCAACAAGAGACCCAGTACTTC.

The rearrangement links TRBV4-3 to TRBJ1-6; no definite D call. CDR1 LGHNA and CDR2 YSLEER come from the germline V gene. The CDR3 covers 13 residues. V lost 0 bases and J lost 7, with 4 bases in between. CDR3 coding DNA: TGCGCCAGCAGCCAAGAAGCAAATTCACCCCTCCACTTT. It specifies CASSQEANSPLHF.

The chain carries TRBV6-2 or TRBV6-3 and TRBJ1-1; D is undetermined. Trimming removed 5 bases from V and 3 bases from J, with 10 bases in between. The length of the CDR3 is 13 residues. CDR1 is MNHEY, CDR2 SVGEGT, per germline. This CDR3 reads CASSAEGDTEAFF. CDR3 in DNA: TGTGCCAGCAGTGCAGAGGGTGACACTGAAGCTTTCTTT.

The rearrangement links TRBV5-1 to TRBJ2-7; D is uncertain. CDR3 length: 13 residues. V was shortened by 4 bases and J by 1 base, with 9 bases between the two germline ends. Germline-derived CDR1 and CDR2 are SGHRS and YFSETQ. The CDR3 region is CASSLSVSYEQYF. CDR3 sequence (DNA): TGCGCCAGCAGCCTTTCAGTTTCCTACGAGCAGTACTTC.

V usage is TRBV11-2 and J usage is TRBJ2-7, with D uncertain. The CDR3 length is 13 residues. CDR1 SGHAT and CDR2 FQNNGV come from the germline V gene. V was cut by 5 bases and J by 0 bases, with 8 bases left in between. The CDR3 nucleotides are TGTGCCAGCAGCCCTACGGACTCCTACGAGCAGTACTTC. This translates into CASSPTDSYEQYF.

This clone showed up just a few times. The rearrangement joins TRBV5-1 to TRBJ2-1, with 7 nucleotides matching TRBD1. CDR3 length: 14 amino acids. V shed 4 bases, J shed 4 bases, and the junction held 5 bases outside the gene matches. Germline loops: CDR1 SGHRS, CDR2 YFSETQ. In nucleotides, the CDR3 is TGCGCCAGCAGCGGTGGGACAGCATACAATGAGCAGTTCTTC. Residues: CASSGGTAYNEQFF.

The rearrangement links TRBV10-3 to TRBJ2-7, with 8 bases that match TRBD2. J was trimmed by 4 bases and V by 0 bases; bases with no gene match: 5. The V gene's germline CDR1 is ENHRY and CDR2 SYGVKD. The CDR3 length is 15 residues. This CDR3 reads CAISESSGSRYEQYF. In DNA, the CDR3 is TGTGCCATCAGTGAGTCAAGCGGGAGTCGGTACGAGCAGTACTTC.

The V and J genes are TRBV4-1 and TRBJ2-1, with D perhaps assigned TRBD1 or TRBD2 (5 bases each). Deletions cut 0 bases from V and 8 bases from J, with 14 bases between. CDR3 size: 15 residues. CDR1 is MGHRA and CDR2 is YSYEKL in the germline V gene. This chain's CDR3 is CASSQEGTDWDEQFF. The CDR3 nucleotides are TGCGCCAGCAGCCAAGAGGGGACGGATTGGGATGAGCAGTTCTTC.

The V call is TRBV18, the J call TRBJ1-3, with D tentatively TRBD1 (6 bases). V was shortened by 3 bases and J by 2 bases, with 14 bases between the two germline ends. The CDR3 length is 16 residues. The germline V gene has CDR1 KGHSH and CDR2 LQKENI. CDR3 in amino acids: CASSPQSTGAGNTIYF. As DNA, the CDR3 is TGTGCCAGCTCACCTCAATCGACAGGAGCTGGAAACACCATATATTTT. Full variable domain (outside the CDR3, taken from reference TRBV18 and TRBJ1-3): NAGVMQNPRHLVRRRGQEARLRCSPMKGHSHVYWYRQLPEEGLKFMVYLQKENIIDESGMPKERFSAEFPKEGPSILRIQQVVRGDSAAYFCASSPQSTGAGNTIYFGEGSWLTVV.

The V and J genes are TRBV30 and TRBJ1-1; D remains unclear. Germline V gives CDR1 GTSNPN, CDR2 SVGIG (reference sequence). The CDR3 has 13 amino acids. V was clipped by 1 base and J by 0 bases, with 6 bases between them. DNA of the CDR3: TGTGCCTGGAGTGGGTCCTTGAACACTGAAGCTTTCTTT. It is translated as CAWSGSLNTEAFF.

This clone was counted once. The V call is TRBV6-2 or TRBV6-3, the J call TRBJ2-7; weak D call: TRBD2 (5 bases). Germline lookup yields CDR1 MNHEY and CDR2 SVGEGT. The length of the CDR3 is 14 residues. Deletions cut 2 bases from V and 3 bases from J, with 11 bases between. The chain's CDR3 is CASSYPGTNYEQYF. The CDR3 coding sequence is TGTGCCAGCAGTTACCCGGGAACCAACTACGAGCAGTACTTC.

Only one count was recorded for this clone. This rearrangement joins TRBV6-5 to TRBJ2-3, with D possibly called TRBD1 or TRBD2 (5 bases each). Trimming left V 6 bases short and J 0 bases short, with 10 bases between. Germline V gene sequence: CDR1 MNHEY, CDR2 SVGAGI. This CDR3 region has 14 residues. The DNA for the CDR3 is TGTGCCAGCAGACAGAGGGGTAGCACAGATACGCAGTATTTT. It specifies CASRQRGSTDTQYF.